This TCR beta chain was sequenced in a study of HIV-infected patients and healthy controls. In this sample, this clonotype turned up a few times. The antigen remains unidentified. No cell fractionation was done, so the repertoire covers all unsorted peripheral blood T cells. Whole-study findings and limits: In healthy controls, MAIT alpha CDR3s were common; in HIV+ repertoires, severely depleted. HIV-infected patients shared fewer CDR3 sequences between individuals than healthy controls. HIV-infected repertoires had significantly higher mean Gini indices than controls, possibly reflecting oligoclonality.

The ends were cut back, 5 bases at V and 7 bases at J, with 10 bases in the middle. This CDR3 contains 12 residues. From germline, CDR1 is MDHEN and CDR2 SYDVKM. About 540 ng RNA was reverse transcribed with alpha and beta constant-region primers. Alpha and beta chain libraries were made separately by chain-specific third strand synthesis with multiplexing indices. A short first PCR added P5 and P7 adapter elements and a second index. A single record per CDR3 protein comes from TCRdb applying MiXCR to the 5' RACE reads. The data contain some 20,000 distinct CDR3 sequences, around 8.3% of them singletons.

The sequence came from an adult in good health. This rearrangement joins TRBV28 to TRBJ2-3, with D possibly being TRBD2 (5 bases). Sequences were obtained from blood. CDR3 loop: CASSSGLNTQYF. In DNA, the CDR3 is TGTGCCAGCAGTAGCGGTCTCAATACGCAGTATTTT.